The clone carrying this T cell receptor beta chain was detected only a few times. No antigen is known for it. Pooled together were second doses at about 4 or about 12 weeks. The CDR3 has 15 amino acids. CDR1 is SGHRS and CDR2 is YFSETQ in the germline V gene. V shed 6 bases and J 8 bases; nucleotides not matched to a gene: 13. This entry comes from a study of T cell responses to AZD1222 COVID-19 vaccine. Study-level findings and limits: Targets within unmutated variant regions were reportedly found for nearly half of spike-specific TCRs. The sample set comprised mostly white British donors with more females, and clonal diversity was possibly underestimated. Just a handful of people given AZD1222 tested seropositive at baseline.

The repertoire was sequenced with immunoSEQ multiplex PCR; TCRdb's copy has only in-frame clones and lacks some. This sample has about 94,000 clones; around 89% occur once, and the top ten carry 12%. The sequenced sample was peripheral blood, obtained 28 days after the second AZD1222 dose. J is TRBJ1-4 and V is TRBV5-1, with 7 bases that match TRBD1. The clonotype originates from an adult who received the AZD1222 COVID-19 vaccine. The CDR3 is CASTSQGNLGEKLFF. CDR3 coding DNA: TGCGCCAGCACCTCACAGGGGAACCTGGGAGAAAAACTGTTTTTT. Together with reference TRBV5-1 and TRBJ1-4, the CDR3 gives the full variable domain: KAGVTQTPRYLIKTRGQQVTLSCSPISGHRSVSWYQQTPGQGLQFLFEYFSETQRNKGNFPGRFSGRQFSNSRSEMNVSTLELGDSALYLCASTSQGNLGEKLFFGSGTQLSVL.